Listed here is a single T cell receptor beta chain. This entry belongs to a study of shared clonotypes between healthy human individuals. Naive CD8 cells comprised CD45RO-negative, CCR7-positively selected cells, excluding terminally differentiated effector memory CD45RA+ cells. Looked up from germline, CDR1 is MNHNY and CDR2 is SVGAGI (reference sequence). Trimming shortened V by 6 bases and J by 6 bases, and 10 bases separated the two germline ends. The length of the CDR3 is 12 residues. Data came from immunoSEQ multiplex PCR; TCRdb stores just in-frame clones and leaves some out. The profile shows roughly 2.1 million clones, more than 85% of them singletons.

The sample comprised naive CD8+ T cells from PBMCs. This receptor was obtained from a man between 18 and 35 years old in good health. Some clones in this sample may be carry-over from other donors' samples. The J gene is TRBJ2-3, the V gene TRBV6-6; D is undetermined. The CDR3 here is CASRTQMDTQYF. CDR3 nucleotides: TGTGCCAGCAGAACTCAAATGGATACGCAGTATTTT.